A selection of T cell receptor beta chains follows, all from one sample in a study of blood T cell repertoires in COVID-19. Sequencing was performed with immunoSEQ multiplex PCR; in TCRdb, only in-frame clones are kept and a portion is missing. Among 25,000 to 30,000 clones listed, roughly 83% were seen once. The sample was peripheral blood. The origin of the receptors is a human donor in a cohort sampled during active COVID-19. Each CDR3 is given with its conserved first and last residue. The order of the fields is J gene, CDR3 length, V gene, clone size, D gene, CDR3 DNA, CDR3 protein. D genes are given only for firm matches. Not every row has a clone size; where given, it reads once, few, many or a size class.

TRBJ2-2 | 19 | TRBV3-1/TRBV3-2 | - | - | TGTGCCAGCAGCCAAGTGTATGCCGGCAGGGGCGTAAACACCGGGGAGCTGTTTTTT | CASSQVYAGRGVNTGELFF
TRBJ2-1 | 16 | TRBV5-1 | - | TRBD2 | TGCGCCAGCAGCTCCACAGCGGGGGTTTCCTACAATGAGCAGTTCTTC | CASSSTAGVSYNEQFF
TRBJ2-5 | 14 | TRBV2 | few | - | TGTGCCAGCAGCCTAACAGGGCCGGACGGGACCCAGTACTTC | CASSLTGPDGTQYF
TRBJ1-5 | 19 | TRBV7-9 | - | - | TGTGCCAGCAGCTCTATTGGGGCAGGCTCGGACCCCGTTTTGCAGCCCCAGCATTTT | CASSSIGAGSDPVLQPQHF
TRBJ2-5 | 17 | TRBV6-4 | - | - | TGTGCCAGCAGTGCTCTAAGGTCGGGGGACGAATTAGAGACCCAGTACTTC | CASSALRSGDELETQYF
TRBJ1-2 | 16 | TRBV27 | - | TRBD1 | TGTGCCAGCAGGAAAGTTGGTACACAGGGGTTGTATGGCTACACCTTC | CASRKVGTQGLYGYTF
TRBJ2-1 | 11 | TRBV29-1 | - | - | TGCAGCGTTGAACGTCTGAATGAGCAGTTCTTC | CSVERLNEQFF
TRBJ1-5 | 15 | TRBV6-5 | once | TRBD1 | TGTGCCAGCAGTCCACTCGACAGGGTGAATCAGCCCCAGCATTTT | CASSPLDRVNQPQHF
TRBJ2-1 | 18 | TRBV5-3 | - | TRBD2 | TGTGCCAGAAGCCCGCCGGACCCTCTAGCGGGAGGGGACAATGAGCAGTTCTTC | CARSPPDPLAGGDNEQFF
TRBJ2-7 | 15 | TRBV4-1 | - | TRBD2 | TGCGCCAGCAGCCAAGACTCCGGCGGGAGCTACGAGCAGTACTTC | CASSQDSGGSYEQYF
TRBJ1-2 | 15 | TRBV4-1 | - | - | TGCGCCAGCAGCCAAGACGACGCGGGGTGGGATGGCTACACCTTC | CASSQDDAGWDGYTF
TRBJ2-7 | 14 | TRBV9 | once | TRBD1 | TGTGCCAGCAGCGCGATGACAGGGTCCCACGAGCAGTACTTC | CASSAMTGSHEQYF
TRBJ2-3 | 15 | TRBV9 | - | - | TGTGCCAGCAGCGTAGCTACAGGGGGGGGAGATACGCAGTATTTT | CASSVATGGGDTQYF
TRBJ2-3 | 17 | TRBV7-3 | - | TRBD2 | TGTGCCAGCAGCCCCAGGGGCGGGAGGGCTGGGACAGATACGCAGTATTTT | CASSPRGGRAGTDTQYF
TRBJ1-5 | 15 | TRBV5-1 | - | TRBD1 | TGCGCCAGCAGCCCTGGACAGGGAGGAAATCAGCCCCAGCATTTT | CASSPGQGGNQPQHF
TRBJ1-5 | 15 | TRBV6-5 | - | - | TGTGCCAGCAGTTACTCGGCGGGGAGCAATCAGCCCCAGCATTTT | CASSYSAGSNQPQHF
TRBJ2-1 | 17 | TRBV7-6 | - | - | TGTGCCAGCAGCTTAGTGAGACTAACAAGCTCCTACAATGAGCAGTTCTTC | CASSLVRLTSSYNEQFF
TRBJ2-1 | 18 | TRBV11-3 | once | TRBD2 | TGTGCCAGCAGCTTAGAGGGACTAGCGGGGGGGTCTTACAATGAGCAGTTCTTC | CASSLEGLAGGSYNEQFF
TRBJ1-6 | 14 | TRBV3-1/TRBV3-2 | once | - | TGTGCCAGCAGGGGCAGGGATGGGAATTCACCCCTCCACTTT | CASRGRDGNSPLHF
TRBJ1-6 | 16 | TRBV3-1/TRBV3-2 | few | TRBD1 | TGTGCCAGCAGCCCGTGGACAGGGGGCCGAAATTCACCCCTCCACTTT | CASSPWTGGRNSPLHF
TRBJ2-2 | 18 | TRBV15 | - | - | TGTGCCACCAGCAGAGATGGGTGGGCTAGCGCTGTCACCGGGGAGCTGTTTTTT | CATSRDGWASAVTGELFF
TRBJ2-5 | 14 | TRBV6-7 | - | - | TGTGCCAGCAGTTCCGACAGAAGTAGGGAGACCCAGTACTTC | CASSSDRSRETQYF
TRBJ1-2 | 14 | TRBV10-1 | - | - | TGCGCCAGCAGTGAGTCATTAACAGCCTATGGCTACACCTTC | CASSESLTAYGYTF
TRBJ2-3 | 16 | TRBV4-1 | - | - | TGCGCCAGCAGCCAAGAGGAGCAGGGGCCATTGGGGACGCAGTATTTT | CASSQEEQGPLGTQYF
TRBJ1-5 | 14 | TRBV7-8 | once | - | TGTGCCAGCAGCTTAGGCGGCATGAATCAGCCCCAGCATTTT | CASSLGGMNQPQHF
TRBJ2-3 | 16 | TRBV24-1 | - | TRBD1 | TGTGCCACCAGTGAAGGGACAGGGGGGAGCACAGATACGCAGTATTTT | CATSEGTGGSTDTQYF
TRBJ1-5 | 14 | TRBV2 | - | TRBD1 | TGTGCCAGCATAGTCGACAGGGGGGATCAGCCCCAGCATTTT | CASIVDRGDQPQHF
TRBJ1-1 | 13 | TRBV28 | - | - | TGTGCCGGGGCGGTTTCAAGGAACACTGAAGCTTTCTTT | CAGAVSRNTEAFF
TRBJ2-1 | 15 | TRBV5-1 | - | TRBD2 | TGCGCCAGCAGCTTCTTAGCGGGGGGGCCCAATGAGCAGTTCTTC | CASSFLAGGPNEQFF
TRBJ2-1 | 14 | TRBV2 | - | - | TGTGCCAGCAGTGTACAGGGAGGGAGCAATGAGCAGTTCTTC | CASSVQGGSNEQFF
TRBJ2-7 | 14 | TRBV4-1 | - | - | TGCGCCAGCAGCCAAGATCGTGGCGGTGACGAGCAGTACTTC | CASSQDRGGDEQYF
TRBJ1-3 | 18 | TRBV10-3 | - | TRBD1 | TGTGCCATCAGTGAGTCCCCACTGACAGGGACTGGAGGAAACACCATATATTTT | CAISESPLTGTGGNTIYF
TRBJ1-2 | 15 | TRBV28 | few | TRBD1 | TGTGCCAGCAGTTCCCCCGGACAGGGGGCTGCTGGCTACACCTTC | CASSSPGQGAAGYTF
TRBJ1-1 | 16 | TRBV5-6 | - | - | TGTGCCAGCAGCTTGGGACAGGCCCCTGGTAACACTGAAGCTTTCTTT | CASSLGQAPGNTEAFF
TRBJ2-2 | 14 | TRBV7-2 | - | - | TGTGCCAGCAGGGGTGGGGCCTACACCGGGGAGCTGTTTTTT | CASRGGAYTGELFF
TRBJ2-7 | 15 | TRBV18 | - | TRBD1 | TGTGCCAGCTCAGACCGGGACAGGGGGCCCTACGAGCAGTACTTC | CASSDRDRGPYEQYF
TRBJ2-3 | 15 | TRBV7-2 | once | - | TGTGCCAGCAGCCCCTGGGAACAGGTCACAGATACGCAGTATTTT | CASSPWEQVTDTQYF
TRBJ2-3 | 16 | TRBV13 | - | TRBD1 | TGTGCCAGCAGCTTAGGCCGGGGACAGGGAAAAGATACGCAGTATTTT | CASSLGRGQGKDTQYF
TRBJ2-1 | 15 | TRBV4-3 | - | TRBD2 | TGCGCCAGCAGCCACCTGACTAGCGGGACTAATGAGCAGTTCTTC | CASSHLTSGTNEQFF
TRBJ2-3 | 15 | TRBV19 | - | - | TGTGCCAGTAGTAAGGCGGGGGCTAGCACAGATACGCAGTATTTT | CASSKAGASTDTQYF
TRBJ1-1 | 14 | TRBV9 | - | TRBD1 | TGTGCCAGCAGCTCGCGGACAGGGGACGCTGAAGCTTTCTTT | CASSSRTGDAEAFF
TRBJ2-3 | 15 | TRBV7-2 | - | - | TGTGCCAGCAGCTTTAAGGGCCCCGGAGGGGATACGCAGTATTTT | CASSFKGPGGDTQYF
TRBJ2-7 | 12 | TRBV10-3 | - | TRBD1 | TGTGCTTACGGGACAGGGGCCTACGAGCAGTACTTC | CAYGTGAYEQYF
TRBJ1-3 | 15 | TRBV5-4 | - | - | TGTGCCAGCAGCTTGGCCGGACAAACTGGAAACACCATATATTTT | CASSLAGQTGNTIYF
TRBJ2-7 | 14 | TRBV18 | - | - | TGTGCCAGCTCACCCCCACCGGGTTACGGCGAGCAGTACTTC | CASSPPPGYGEQYF
TRBJ1-4 | 17 | TRBV7-9 | - | - | TGTGCCAGCAGCTCTCCAGGGGACGCATCAAGAAATGAAAAACTGTTTTTT | CASSSPGDASRNEKLFF
TRBJ2-3 | 12 | TRBV7-3 | - | - | TGTGCCAGCAGCTTACACTCGGATACGCAGTATTTT | CASSLHSDTQYF